These 28 T cell receptor beta chains were sequenced from one sample in a study of blood T cell repertoires in COVID-19. Clones were sequenced by immunoSEQ multiplex PCR, and TCRdb holds only the in-frame ones, with some missing. The sample records about 350,000 clones, approximately 89% being singletons. Sequencing used peripheral blood. Receptors originate from a woman aged 55-75 years with COVID-19, enrolled during active disease.

This clone has a handful of counts. V is TRBV19 and J is TRBJ1-2; TRBD1 agrees at 10 bases. The V and J ends lost 5 bases and 2 bases, in that order; junction bases with no gene match: 5. CDR1 is LNHDA and CDR2 is SQIVND in the germline V gene (reference sequence). CDR3 length: 15 residues. The CDR3 nucleotides read TGTGCCAGTAGTCTCCGGACAGGGGGGAACTATGGCTACACCTTC. Protein sequence: CASSLRTGGNYGYTF.

Regarding this clone: A read error may account for a junction end that differs from germline. The chain recombines TRBV7-7 with TRBJ2-5, with a possible D match to TRBD1 (6 bases). CDR3 length: 14 residues. Looked up from germline, CDR1 is SSHAT and CDR2 is FNYEAQ (reference sequence). The CDR3 coding sequence is TGTGCTAGCAGCGGATCAGGGGTCCGGGAGACCCAGTACTTC. The encoded protein is CASSGSGVRETQYF. Based on the CDR3 plus reference TRBV7-7 and TRBJ2-5, the full variable domain is GAGVSQSPRYKVTKRGQDVTLRCDPISSHATLYWYQQALGQGPEFLTYFNYEAQPDKSGLPSDRFSAERPEGSISTLTIQRTEQRDSAMYRCASSGSGVRETQYFGPGTRLLVL.

The chain is built from TRBV11-3 and TRBJ1-3; TRBD1 matches 9 bases. CDR3 length: 14 amino acids. Germline CDR1 is SGHNT and CDR2 is YENEEA. The ends lost 5 bases at V and 9 bases at J; junction bases unmatched: 8. The CDR3 DNA reads as TGTGCCAGCAGCCAGCGGGACAGGGACCCCACCATATATTTT. Protein sequence: CASSQRDRDPTIYF.

This chain connects TRBV18 to TRBJ2-1; a possible D gene is TRBD2 (5 bases). Germline V gene data show CDR1 as KGHSH and CDR2 as LQKENI. The CDR3 loop spans 17 amino acids. Trimming took 1 base from V and 2 from J, leaving 15 bases between them. This chain's CDR3 is CASSPRSGGSTYNEQFF. CDR3 sequence (DNA): TGTGCCAGCTCACCACGCTCAGGAGGATCGACCTACAATGAGCAGTTCTTC. Full variable domain (remainder filled in from reference TRBV18 and TRBJ2-1): NAGVMQNPRHLVRRRGQEARLRCSPMKGHSHVYWYRQLPEEGLKFMVYLQKENIIDESGMPKERFSAEFPKEGPSILRIQQVVRGDSAAYFCASSPRSGGSTYNEQFFGPGTRLTVL.

V is TRBV10-3 and J is TRBJ2-7, with a tentative D call TRBD1 (6 bases). V lost 10 bases to trimming and J lost 7 bases, with 17 bases between them. Germline loops: CDR1 ENHRY, CDR2 SYGVKD. This CDR3 spans 12 amino acids. The CDR3: CATATGIGEQYF. CDR3 nucleotide sequence: TGTGCCACAGCAACAGGGATCGGGGAGCAGTACTTC.

This clone came up once. The V call is TRBV10-3, the J call TRBJ2-3, with 8 bases matching TRBD2. Germline V gives CDR1 ENHRY, CDR2 SYGVKD. Germline trimming cut 6 bases from V and 2 bases from J; bases unmatched to any gene: 7. There are 15 residues in the CDR3. The CDR3 region has the DNA TGTGCCATCAGCCTCCAGGGACTAGTCACAGATACGCAGTATTTT. Translating it yields CAISLQGLVTDTQYF.

The rearrangement uses TRBV7-3 and TRBJ2-3; 8 bases agree with TRBD1. The CDR3 extends over 15 amino acids. With V trimmed by 4 bases and J by 3 bases, 6 bases remained unmatched. Germline-derived CDR1 and CDR2 are SGHTA and FQGTGA. DNA for the CDR3: TGTGCCAGCAGCTCTAACAGGGGGAGAACAGATACGCAGTATTTT. Its protein is CASSSNRGRTDTQYF.

In this sample, this clone turned up once. V usage is TRBV18 and J usage is TRBJ2-3; D unclear. This CDR3 is built from 14 residues. Trimming left V 4 bases short and J 3 bases short, with 11 bases between. Germline CDR1 is KGHSH and CDR2 is LQKENI. The DNA of the CDR3 is TGTGCCAGCTCACTGACGGAGTTAACAGATACGCAGTATTTT. This sequence encodes CASSLTELTDTQYF.

CDR3 nucleotides: TGTGCCAGCAGCTTAATAGGCTTGGGCAGGGGTACTAACTATGGCTACACCTTC. Its translation: CASSLIGLGRGTNYGYTF. This sequence joins TRBV7-2 and TRBJ1-2, with a weak D call TRBD1 (6 bases). The germline CDR1 and CDR2 sequences are SGHTA and FQGNSA. The CDR3 sequence is 18 residues long. V lost 2 bases, J lost 0 bases, and 19 bases lay in between. Variable domain in full (rest from reference TRBV7-2 and TRBJ1-2): GAGVSQSPSNKVTEKGKDVELRCDPISGHTALYWYRQSLGQGLEFLIYFQGNSAPDKSGLPSDRFSAERTGGSVSTLTIQRTQQEDSAVYLCASSLIGLGRGTNYGYTFGSGTRLTVV.

The sample holds a few counts of this clone. The chain recombines TRBV5-8 with TRBJ1-5, with TRBD1 identical over 10 bases. CDR3 length: 16 residues. V dropped 6 bases and J dropped 0; count of bases not matched to a gene: 6. The germline V gene has CDR1 SGHTS and CDR2 YDEGEE. In DNA form, the CDR3 reads TGTGCCAGCACTGAGGACAGGGGGTTTAGCAATCAGCCCCAGCATTTT. Translating it yields CASTEDRGFSNQPQHF.

J is TRBJ1-6 and V is TRBV23-1; D not certain. TRBV23-1 carries the ORF label, with uncertain function. The CDR3 has 15 residues. With 4 bases removed from V and 0 bases from J, the gap between germline ends came to 7 bases. CDR3 amino acids: CASSRGSSYNSPLHF. The CDR3 coding sequence is TGCGCCAGCAGTCGAGGGAGCTCCTATAATTCACCCCTCCACTTT.

This chain connects TRBV19 to TRBJ1-2; D is unclear. Trimming took 6 bases from V and 4 from J, leaving 15 bases between them. The CDR3 loop spans 14 amino acids. In germline, CDR1 is LNHDA, CDR2 SQIVND (reference sequence). The CDR3 sequence is CASSPAWSGYGYTF. CDR3 nucleotides: TGTGCCAGTAGCCCCGCATGGTCCGGCTATGGCTACACCTTC.

This chain links TRBV6-5 with TRBJ1-2; D might be TRBD1 (6 bases). Germline CDR1 MNHEY, CDR2 SVGAGI. This CDR3 spans 15 amino acids. V lost 2 bases, J lost 4 bases, and 14 bases lay in between. CDR3 region: CASSYTGGLAYGYTF. The CDR3 DNA follows: TGTGCCAGCAGTTACACCGGGGGGCTGGCCTATGGCTACACCTTC.

This chain connects TRBV30 to TRBJ1-1, with a possible D match to TRBD1 (5 bases). Germline V lookup: CDR1 GTSNPN, CDR2 SVGIG (reference sequence). Trimming pared 3 bases from V and 2 bases from J, leaving 16 bases between. The CDR3 has 15 residues. The CDR3 DNA follows: TGTGCCTGGAGACTTCCGACAGCGTTAAACACTGAAGCTTTCTTT. Translated, it gives CAWRLPTALNTEAFF.

The rearrangement joins TRBV9 to TRBJ2-2, with D maybe TRBD2 (6 bases). Germline CDR1 and CDR2: SGDLS and YYNGEE. V was pared by 5 bases and J by 1 base, with 12 bases between. This CDR3 is built from 15 residues. The CDR3 is CASRGGEMNTGELFF. CDR3 in DNA: TGTGCCAGCAGGGGGGGAGAGATGAACACCGGGGAGCTGTTTTTT.

The chain uses TRBV5-6 and TRBJ1-5; D is ambiguous. V gave up 1 base and J gave up 9 bases, with 14 bases separating them. CDR3 size: 14 residues. The V gene's germline CDR1 is SGHDT and CDR2 YYEEEE. The CDR3, as DNA: TGTGCCAGCAGCTTGACGGCTGAAGGAGGGCCCCAGCATTTT. Protein sequence: CASSLTAEGGPQHF.

The genes are TRBV6-2 or TRBV6-3 and TRBJ2-6; 8 bases match TRBD1. In germline, CDR1 is MNHEY, CDR2 SVGEGT. The CDR3 has 19 amino acids. J was trimmed by 0 bases and V by 6 bases; bases with no gene match: 13. This CDR3 reads CASSRISGTGFSGANVLTF. The CDR3, as DNA: TGTGCCAGCAGCCGAATATCCGGGACAGGCTTCTCTGGGGCCAACGTCCTGACTTTC.

The rearrangement uses TRBV6-1 and TRBJ1-4; maybe TRBD1 (6 bases). V lost 3 bases and J lost 3, with 8 bases in between. CDR1 and CDR2 from the germline V gene are MNHNS and SASEGT. The CDR3 sequence is 14 residues long. The CDR3 spells CASSDRGANEKLFF. The CDR3 coding sequence is TGTGCCAGCAGTGACAGGGGCGCTAATGAAAAACTGTTTTTT.

This chain uses TRBV18 with TRBJ1-5; 9 bases are a match to TRBD1. The germline gives CDR1 KGHSH, CDR2 LQKENI. With 3 bases clipped from V and 6 bases from J, the junction kept 6 bases outside the gene matches. CDR3 length: 15 amino acids. CDR3 in DNA: TGTGCCAGCTCACCCATCGGGACAGGGTCTCAGCCCCAGCATTTT. Amino acid sequence: CASSPIGTGSQPQHF.

CDR3 sequence (DNA): TGTGCCAGCAGCCCACAGAGTTTCGTGGAGACCCAGTACTTC. Translated, it gives CASSPQSFVETQYF. This rearrangement joins TRBV7-9 to TRBJ2-5; D is unclear. This CDR3 is built from 14 residues. Germline V gives CDR1 SEHNR, CDR2 FQNEAQ (reference sequence). Trimming took off 5 bases at V and 5 bases at J, with 15 bases between the two ends.

The J gene is TRBJ2-3, the V gene TRBV6-5; 10 bases line up with TRBD2. The CDR3 has 15 residues. CDR1 is MNHEY and CDR2 is SVGAGI in the germline V gene. Germline trimming cut 2 bases from V and 2 bases from J; bases unmatched to any gene: 1. In nucleotides, the CDR3 is TGTGCCAGCAGTTACACTAGCGGGGTCACAGATACGCAGTATTTT. Residues: CASSYTSGVTDTQYF.

This clone was recorded once. V is TRBV18 and J is TRBJ2-5; D possibly corresponds to TRBD2 (6 bases). V lost 3 bases, J lost 1 base, and 9 bases lay in between. Germline loops: CDR1 KGHSH, CDR2 LQKENI. The length of the CDR3 is 14 residues. The CDR3 sequence: CASSPRRAQETQYF. CDR3 sequence (DNA): TGTGCCAGCTCACCTCGGAGGGCCCAAGAGACCCAGTACTTC. Drawing the rest from reference TRBV18 and TRBJ2-5, the complete variable domain is NAGVMQNPRHLVRRRGQEARLRCSPMKGHSHVYWYRQLPEEGLKFMVYLQKENIIDESGMPKERFSAEFPKEGPSILRIQQVVRGDSAAYFCASSPRRAQETQYFGPGTRLLVL.

The rearrangement links TRBV28 to TRBJ1-1, with 7 bases lining up with TRBD1. V was pared by 1 base and J by 0 bases, with 5 bases of the junction left unmatched. CDR1 and CDR2 (germline): MDHEN, SYDVKM. The CDR3 sequence is 16 residues long. The CDR3 reads CASSLLTGQMNTEAFF. In DNA form, the CDR3 reads TGTGCCAGCAGTTTATTGACGGGACAGATGAACACTGAAGCTTTCTTT.

The genes are TRBV13 and TRBJ1-2; 9 positions match TRBD1. Trimming removed 5 bases from V and 8 bases from J; junction bases left unmatched: 6. The CDR3 extends over 13 amino acids. Germline CDR1 PRHDT, CDR2 FYEKMQ (reference sequence). The CDR3 is CASSRTGDRGYTF. The CDR3 nucleotides read TGTGCCAGCAGCAGGACAGGGGATAGGGGCTACACCTTC.

The rearrangement joins TRBV18 to TRBJ2-7, with D perhaps TRBD1 (5 bases). Germline CDR1 reads KGHSH; CDR2 reads LQKENI. V gave up 0 bases and J gave up 3 bases, with 9 bases separating them. The CDR3 contains 14 residues. In DNA form, the CDR3 reads TGTGCCAGCTCACCACCCCAGGGATACTACGAGCAGTACTTC. It codes for CASSPPQGYYEQYF. Drawing the rest from reference TRBV18 and TRBJ2-7, the complete variable domain is NAGVMQNPRHLVRRRGQEARLRCSPMKGHSHVYWYRQLPEEGLKFMVYLQKENIIDESGMPKERFSAEFPKEGPSILRIQQVVRGDSAAYFCASSPPQGYYEQYFGPGTRLTVT.

J is TRBJ2-5 and V is TRBV18; D not resolved. In germline, CDR1 is KGHSH, CDR2 LQKENI. The length of the CDR3 is 13 residues. Trimming removed 0 bases from V and 4 bases from J, with 6 bases in between. For the CDR3, the DNA is TGTGCCAGCTCACCACCAACGAGAGAGACCCAGTACTTC. Translating gives CASSPPTRETQYF.

The CDR3 DNA follows: TGTGCCAGCAGCCCCGACAGGGCGGACGAAAGTCCATCTTATCCAGCCGGGGAGCTGTTTTTT. The encoded protein is CASSPDRADESPSYPAGELFF. The chain uses TRBV28 and TRBJ2-2; 7 bases line up with TRBD1. The CDR3 covers 21 residues. Trimming took 6 bases from V and 6 from J; bases not matched to a gene: 28. The V gene's germline CDR1 is MDHEN and CDR2 SYDVKM. Full variable domain (outside the CDR3, taken from reference TRBV28 and TRBJ2-2): DVKVTQSSRYLVKRTGEKVFLECVQDMDHENMFWYRQDPGLGLRLIYFSYDVKMKEKGDIPEGYSVSREKKERFSLILESASTNQTSMYLCASSPDRADESPSYPAGELFFGEGSRLTVL.

The chain recombines TRBV30 with TRBJ1-3; D is possibly TRBD1 (6 bases). CDR3 size: 17 residues. Trimming removed 0 bases at V and 0 bases at J, with 15 bases between. Germline CDR1 GTSNPN, CDR2 SVGIG (reference sequence). CDR3 in amino acids: CAWSVPIHRDSGNTIYF. The CDR3 nucleotides read TGTGCCTGGAGTGTTCCCATTCACAGGGACTCTGGAAACACCATATATTTT.